A single sample gave rise to the 24 T cell receptor beta chains below, sequenced in a study of tumor and adjacent non-tumor tissue in lung cancer. The template was RNA from unsorted bulk tissue. Distant lung tissue was collected more than 3 cm away from the tumor edge. TCRbeta libraries were built with three rounds of nested PCR, modified from ARM-PCR. TCRdb reprocessed the multiplex PCR reads with MiXCR, giving one entry per CDR3 protein. The repertoire holds 90,000 to 100,000 distinct CDR3 sequences, with 80% as singletons. The source material was distant non-tumor lung tissue. The receptor set was obtained from a man aged 60 to 69 with small cell lung cancer.

In regard to this clonotype: Here the CDR3 omits its conserved ending phenylalanine or tryptophan, so a read error is the likely source. It is unclear where the CDR3 begins or ends on the DNA, so no DNA is shown, and the CDR3 is as TCRdb lists it. The chain has TRBV6-1 and TRBJ2-2. From germline, CDR1 is MNHNS and CDR2 SASEGT. Inclusive of both ends, the CDR3 amounts to 16 amino acids. CDR3 protein: CASSEDHGMPVRELFL.

This clonotype was found a few times. A read error may produce the germline difference seen at one junction end. The V call is TRBV29-1, the J call TRBJ2-2; D remains unclear. This CDR3 has 14 residues. Germline lookup yields CDR1 SQVTM and CDR2 ANQGSEA. The CDR3, as DNA: TGTAGCATTACACCGAACAGGAACACCGGGGAGCTGTTTTTT. Protein sequence: CSITPNRNTGELFF.

Concerning this clonotype: A read error may account for a junction end that differs from germline. The genes are TRBV6-1 and TRBJ2-2, with D uncertain. Germline assignment: CDR1 MNHNS and CDR2 SASEGT. This CDR3 region has 16 residues. CDR3 sequence (DNA): TGTGCCAGCAATGAAGAACATGGCATTCCGGCCGGGGAGCTGTTTTTT. Translated, it gives CASNEEHGIPAGELFF.

Turning to this clonotype: One end of the junction does not line up with germline, which may come from a read error. V is TRBV11-2 and J is TRBJ2-1, with 10 bases that match TRBD2. Germline CDR1 is SGHAT and CDR2 is FQNNGV. This CDR3 spans 18 amino acids. The CDR3, as DNA: TGTGCCAGTAGCATAGGAGTAGCGGGAGGCTACTACTACAATGAGCAATTCTTC. This sequence encodes CASSIGVAGGYYYNEQFF.

A remark on this clonotype: One end of the junction is discordant with germline, which a read error may explain. V and J are TRBV4-1 and TRBJ1-6, with TRBD1 matching 9 bases. CDR1 MGHRA and CDR2 YSYEKL come from the germline V gene. This CDR3 has 16 amino acids. The CDR3 reads CASSQDRDRANSPLLF. Written as DNA, the CDR3 is TGCGCCAGCAGCCAAGATCGGGACAGGGCGAATTCACCCCTCCTCTTT.

This clonotype was picked up many times. The genes are TRBV12-3 or TRBV12-4 and TRBJ2-2; D call uncertain. The CDR3 extends over 17 amino acids. Trimming cost V 1 base and J 0 bases, with 12 bases left between them. The CDR3 loop is CASSLVYGASNTGELFF. CDR3 nucleotide sequence: TGTGCCAGCAGTTTAGTTTACGGCGCATCGAACACCGGGGAGCTGTTTTTT.

This clonotype was found once. The chain joins TRBV29-1 to TRBJ2-7; 16 bases map to TRBD2. V trimming: 4 bases; J trimming: 8 bases; junction bases outside the gene matches: 11. CDR1 SQVTM and CDR2 ANQGSEA come from the germline V gene. This CDR3 has 16 residues. CDR3 sequence: CSVAQGTSGRARKQYF. Written as DNA, the CDR3 is TGCAGCGTTGCTCAAGGGACTAGCGGGAGGGCAAGGAAGCAGTACTTC.

This clonotype was recorded many times. The genes are TRBV29-1 and TRBJ2-7, with D possibly TRBD2 on 5 matching bases. This CDR3 is built from 12 residues. V was clipped by 6 bases and J by 0 bases, with 9 bases between them. The germline V gene has CDR1 SQVTM and CDR2 ANQGSEA. The CDR3 here is CSVLGLSYEQYF. The CDR3 nucleotides are TGCAGCGTGCTTGGACTCTCCTACGAGCAGTACTTC.

This clonotype was counted ten times or more. The J gene is TRBJ2-6, the V gene TRBV5-8, with D uncertain. Germline V lookup: CDR1 SGHTS, CDR2 YDEGEE. V was clipped by 4 bases and J by 0 bases, with 11 bases between them. CDR3 length equals 16 residues. In nucleotides, the CDR3 is TGTGCCAGCAGCACGGGTATCGCCTCTGGGGCCAACGTCCTGACTTTC. Translating it yields CASSTGIASGANVLTF.

Note on this clonotype: The junction does not match germline at one end; this may be a read error. The chain couples TRBV12-3 or TRBV12-4 to TRBJ2-1; 7 bases are shared with TRBD1. The CDR3 spans 15 residues. The CDR3 region is CSSSLGTAKQNEQFF. In DNA, the CDR3 is TGCTCCAGCAGCCTCGGGACAGCCAAACAAAATGAGCAGTTCTTC.

Of note for this clonotype: Its ends do not fully match the called genes, so a read error is possible. This chain connects TRBV7-3 to TRBJ2-1, with a possible D match to TRBD1 (5 bases). Per the germline V gene, CDR1 is SGHTA and CDR2 is FQGTGA. The CDR3 consists of 15 residues. The CDR3 sequence is CASSLTAESYKEQFF. The CDR3 DNA follows: TGTGCCAGCAGCTTGACAGCCGAATCCTACAAAGAGCAGTTCTTC.

As for this clonotype: The germline gene is not matched at one end of the junction; a read error may be the cause. This sequence joins TRBV6-2 or TRBV6-3 and TRBJ2-2; no reliable D call. This CDR3 is built from 13 residues. Germline CDR1 reads MNHEY; CDR2 reads SVGEGT. For the CDR3, the DNA is TGTGACAGCAGTTACTTTTTAGCCGGGGAGCTGTTTTTT. Protein product: CDSSYFLAGELFF.

On this clonotype: Since a much larger clone is just one base distant, this may be a read error. The rearrangement joins TRBV20-1 to TRBJ1-2, with a weak D call TRBD1 (6 bases). The CDR3 spans 12 residues. CDR1 is DFQATT and CDR2 is SNEGSKA in the germline V gene (reference sequence). CDR3 protein: CSARAGDYVYTF. The CDR3 region has the DNA TGCAGTGCCAGGGCAGGGGACTATGTCTACACCTTC.

In regard to this clonotype: Germline is not matched at one junction end, which may reflect a read error. This chain uses TRBV20-1 with TRBJ2-3; D not resolved. CDR3 length: 12 residues. Per germline, CDR1 DFQATT and CDR2 SNEGSKA (reference sequence). The CDR3 is CSASIYADMQYF. The DNA for the CDR3 is TGCAGTGCTAGCATCTACGCAGATATGCAGTATTTT.

Of note for this clonotype: A read error may produce the germline difference seen at one junction end. The chain uses TRBV11-2 and TRBJ2-2; 7 bases map to TRBD2. Germline CDR1 is SGHAT and CDR2 is FQNNGV. The CDR3 has 14 amino acids. The CDR3 here is CATSVARETGELFF. As DNA, the CDR3 is TGTGCCACCAGCGTAGCGCGGGAGACCGGGGAGCTCTTTTTT.

As to this clonotype: Since no conserved phenylalanine or tryptophan closes the CDR3, a read error is the likely cause. The limits of the CDR3 on the DNA are not certain, so only TCRdb's listed CDR3 is given. The chain couples TRBV4-2 to TRBJ2-1. CDR1 is LGHNA, CDR2 YNFKEQ, per germline. The CDR3 numbers 13 amino acids, ends counted. The CDR3 spells CASSQDFRGEPFV.

In the case of this clonotype: One junction end disagrees with the germline gene, perhaps due to a read error. The rearrangement uses TRBV6-2 or TRBV6-3 and TRBJ2-3; D not certain. This CDR3 contains 14 residues. CDR1 and CDR2 (germline): MNHEY, SVGEGT. CDR3 in DNA: TGTGACAGCAGTTACACTTCGTCCACAGATACACAGTATTTT. Translated, it gives CDSSYTSSTDTQYF.

A single count supports this clonotype. Compared with germline, one end of the junction differs, possibly owing to a read error. This chain connects TRBV5-1 to TRBJ2-1; D is perhaps TRBD2 (5 bases). In germline, CDR1 is SGHRS, CDR2 YFSETQ. There are 15 residues in the CDR3. The CDR3: CTSSLEAPEANEQFF. CDR3 DNA: TGCACCAGCAGCTTGGAGGCCCCGGAAGCCAATGAGCAATTCTTC.

With respect to this clonotype: A clone one base away is much larger, so this may be a read error. This chain joins TRBV5-6 and TRBJ1-2; D perhaps matches TRBD1 (6 bases). Germline-derived CDR1 and CDR2 are SGHDT and YYEEEE. The CDR3 loop spans 12 amino acids. CDR3 nucleotide sequence: TGTGCCAGCGGCTTGAACAGGGCGGGGTACTCCTTC. Translating it yields CASGLNRAGYSF. Combining the CDR3 with reference TRBV5-6 and TRBJ1-2 gives the whole variable domain DAGVTQSPTHLIKTRGQQVTLRCSPKSGHDTVSWYQQALGQGPQFIFQYYEEEERQRGNFPDRFSGHQFPNYSSELNVNALLLGDSALYLCASGLNRAGYSFGSGTRLTVV.

The chain employs TRBV2 and TRBJ2-1; 11 positions agree with TRBD2. The CDR3 sequence is 19 residues long. V shed 1 base and J 7 bases; nucleotides not matched to a gene: 15. Germline V lookup: CDR1 SNHLY, CDR2 FYNNEI. DNA of the CDR3: TGTGCCAGCAGTGAAGGCGGGACTAGCGGCAGTAGGGTAGAGAATGAGCAGTTCTTC. Amino acid sequence: CASSEGGTSGSRVENEQFF.

Worth noting for this clonotype: The CDR3 carries no conserved terminal phenylalanine or tryptophan, so it likely arises from a read error. The genes are TRBV6-1 and TRBJ2-2, with 9 bases identical to TRBD1. The CDR3 is made up of 16 amino acids. J was trimmed by 7 bases and V by 4 bases; bases with no gene match: 10. Germline V lookup: CDR1 MNHNS, CDR2 SASEGT. The CDR3: CASSVGTGIAGGELFS. Written as DNA, the CDR3 is TGTGCCAGCAGTGTTGGGACAGGGATAGCAGGCGGGGAGCTGTTTTCT.

As to this clonotype: The missing conserved phenylalanine or tryptophan at the end of this CDR3 makes a read error likely. The limits of the CDR3 on the DNA are not certain, so only TCRdb's listed CDR3 is given. The gene calls are TRBV6-5 and TRBJ2-1; TRBD2 reflects the table's D call only, with no check against the DNA. Germline values: CDR1 MNHEY, CDR2 SVGAGI. The CDR3 comprises 15 residues, both ends counted. The CDR3 spells CASSYLVGRDHERFC.

This clonotype was counted only a few times. Being one base from a much bigger clone, this may be a read error. This chain connects TRBV5-1 to TRBJ2-1; weak D call: TRBD2 (6 bases). Germline CDR1 is SGHRS and CDR2 is YFSETQ. The CDR3 is 16 residues long. This CDR3 reads CAGRRELEGLGDEQFF. Here the CDR3 DNA reads TGCGCCGGCAGGCGGGAACTAGAGGGGCTGGGTGATGAGCAGTTCTTC.

In regard to this clonotype: At one boundary the junction diverges from the germline segment, which might be a read error. The rearrangement links TRBV4-1 to TRBJ2-7, with D unclear. Germline CDR1 and CDR2: MGHRA and YSYEKL. This CDR3 contains 13 residues. CDR3: CASSFDLPYEQHF. CDR3 nucleotides: TGCGCCAGCAGTTTCGACCTCCCCTACGAGCAGCACTTC.